These 21 T cell receptor beta chains originate from one sample sequenced in a study of human T cells and chemical hapten exposure. TCRdb re-called the RACE reads with MiXCR, one entry per CDR3 protein. Here the sample spans approximately 74,000 distinct CDR3 sequences, about 31% being singletons. Time point given: patch test 1, 2 weeks after DPC sensitization. Treatment noted: therapeutic diphenylcyclopropenone sensitization with weekly scalp DPC. Sequencing used whole blood, obtained in connection with sensitization to the hapten diphenylcyclopropenone (DPC). The receptors were sampled from a man aged 40-55 years with alopecia areata. Some clones in this sample may be carry-over from other donors' samples.

There are a few counts of this clonotype. This chain joins TRBV12-3 or TRBV12-4 and TRBJ1-1; possibly TRBD1 for D (5 bases). Trimming pared 3 bases from V and 1 base from J, leaving 12 bases between. The CDR3 totals 15 residues. CDR3 in DNA: TGTGCCAGCAGTTTCCGAACCGGACAGAACACTGAAGCTTTCTTT. Translation gives CASSFRTGQNTEAFF.

V is TRBV6-1 and J is TRBJ2-2; the D call may be TRBD1 or TRBD2 (5 bases each). CDR1 and CDR2 (germline): MNHNS, SASEGT. Trimming pared 4 bases from V and 7 bases from J, leaving 19 bases between. The CDR3 length is 16 residues. In nucleotides, the CDR3 is TGTGCCAGCAGTGCAGCGGACATGGGTTTCTACGGGGAGCTGTTTTTT. It is translated as CASSAADMGFYGELFF.

This clonotype was observed a handful of times. The chain carries TRBV29-1 and TRBJ2-1; TRBD1 matches at 8 bases. Germline CDR1 reads SQVTM; CDR2 reads ANQGSEA. CDR3 length: 15 residues. The junction had 14 bases not matched to a gene; V was cut back by 5 bases and J by 8 bases. The CDR3 loop is CSVKSAHGQGDEQFF. The DNA of the CDR3 is TGCAGCGTTAAATCGGCCCATGGACAGGGCGATGAGCAGTTCTTC.

The chain combines TRBV20-1 with TRBJ1-3; a possible D gene is TRBD1 (5 bases). The CDR3 spans 19 residues. V lost 3 bases and J 0 bases, leaving 24 bases between the germline ends. Germline values: CDR1 DFQATT, CDR2 SNEGSKA (reference sequence). The CDR3 DNA reads as TGCAGTGCTAGGGCCCCGGGACGGAACTTTCCATACTCTGGAAACACCATATATTTT. It codes for CSARAPGRNFPYSGNTIYF.

This clonotype was counted at least ten times. The genes are TRBV19 and TRBJ1-2, with 7 bases identical to TRBD1. The J segment lost 0 bases and the V segment lost 5 bases, leaving 12 bases of the junction unmatched. The CDR3 consists of 17 residues. The germline V gene has CDR1 LNHDA and CDR2 SQIVND (reference sequence). CDR3 sequence: CASSVPGQPTANYGYTF. The DNA of the CDR3 is TGTGCCAGTAGTGTACCGGGACAGCCTACCGCTAACTATGGCTACACCTTC.

The V gene is TRBV12-3 or TRBV12-4, the J gene TRBJ1-1; a possible D gene is TRBD1 (5 bases). This CDR3 has 14 residues. V was shortened by 6 bases and J by 3 bases, with 14 bases between the two germline ends. CDR3 amino acids: CASSPTDRYTEAFF. The CDR3 DNA reads TGTGCCAGCAGCCCGACCGACAGATACACTGAAGCTTTCTTT.

This clonotype has just one count. The chain uses TRBV28 and TRBJ2-7, with 7 bases fitting TRBD2. The V gene end was trimmed by 7 bases and the J gene end by 2 bases; junction bases not matched to a gene: 11. In germline, CDR1 is MDHEN, CDR2 SYDVKM. The CDR3 sequence is 15 residues long. CDR3 in amino acids: CASTPPAGAPYEQYF. DNA of the CDR3: TGTGCCAGCACACCCCCTGCGGGAGCCCCCTACGAGCAGTACTTC.

V gene TRBV27 combines with J gene TRBJ2-4, with TRBD2 identical over 8 bases. V was pared by 6 bases and J by 9 bases, with 16 bases of the junction left unmatched. The CDR3 runs to 16 residues. Germline CDR1 reads MNHEY; CDR2 reads SMNVEV (reference sequence). The CDR3 protein is CASSSPLAGLRFIQYF. The CDR3 nucleotides are TGTGCCAGCAGCTCCCCCTTAGCGGGGCTACGTTTCATTCAGTACTTC.

This clonotype appeared a few times. V is TRBV7-2 and J is TRBJ2-1; D is perhaps TRBD1 or TRBD2 (5 bases each). This CDR3 has 15 amino acids. Germline V lookup: CDR1 SGHTA, CDR2 FQGNSA. V was trimmed by 5 bases and J by 8 bases, leaving 19 bases between them. CDR3 in amino acids: CASSPGTRRNYEQFF. CDR3 DNA: TGTGCCAGCAGCCCCGGGACCCGGAGGAACTATGAGCAGTTCTTC.

The V and J genes are TRBV6-6 and TRBJ2-7; D is unclear. Germline CDR1 MNHNY, CDR2 SVGAGI (reference sequence). The V gene lost 8 bases and the J gene lost 0 bases, with 14 bases spanning the gap. This CDR3 has 14 residues. CDR3 sequence reads: CASLSTMVSYEQYF. The DNA of the CDR3 is TGTGCCAGCCTGAGCACCATGGTCTCCTACGAGCAGTACTTC.

Only a few counts were recorded for this clonotype. This chain links TRBV5-6 with TRBJ2-3; 11 bases match TRBD2. Germline CDR1 is SGHDT and CDR2 is YYEEEE. The CDR3 has 15 amino acids. V trimming: 3 bases; J trimming: 8 bases; junction bases outside the gene matches: 8. Here the CDR3 reads CASSSIAGGPGTQYF. The CDR3 DNA reads TGTGCCAGCAGCTCTATAGCGGGAGGGCCCGGTACGCAGTATTTT.

V gene TRBV6-5 combines with J gene TRBJ2-5; D may correspond to TRBD1 or TRBD2 (5 bases each). The CDR3 runs to 12 residues. The germline V gene has CDR1 MNHEY and CDR2 SVGAGI. With 8 bases removed from V and 8 bases from J, the gap between germline ends came to 15 bases. CDR3 region: CASGVARDTQYF. DNA of the CDR3: TGTGCCAGCGGAGTCGCCAGGGACACCCAGTACTTC.

This chain links TRBV6-5 with TRBJ1-3; a weak D match, TRBD1 (6 bases). Germline V gives CDR1 MNHEY, CDR2 SVGAGI. V was clipped by 5 bases and J by 4 bases, with 18 bases between them. The CDR3 loop spans 16 amino acids. CDR3 protein: CASSPRTASPGNTIYF. Written as DNA, the CDR3 is TGTGCCAGCAGTCCCCGGACAGCTTCGCCGGGAAACACCATATATTTT.

This clonotype was detected only a few times. This chain connects TRBV27 to TRBJ2-7; 8 bases are shared with TRBD2. Trimming removed 5 bases from V and 0 bases from J; junction bases left unmatched: 3. Per germline, CDR1 MNHEY and CDR2 SMNVEV (reference sequence). The CDR3 spans 14 residues. The CDR3 bases are TGTGCCAGCAGTCGGGGGGGCCCCTCCTACGAGCAGTACTTC. Residues: CASSRGGPSYEQYF.

The CDR3 DNA reads TGCGCCAGCAGTGTGACTAGCGGACAATACGAGCAGTACTTC. Translation: CASSVTSGQYEQYF. The chain links TRBV10-2 to TRBJ2-7; 9 nucleotides align to TRBD2. CDR3 length: 14 amino acids. CDR1 and CDR2 (germline): WSHSY, SAAADI. Losses at the gene ends were 4 bases for V and 4 bases for J; bases not matched to a gene: 5.

Only one count was recorded for this clonotype. This chain links TRBV14 with TRBJ2-1; 7 bases are a match to TRBD1. The CDR3 has 14 amino acids. Germline CDR1 is SGHDN and CDR2 is FVKESK. The V and J ends lost 2 bases and 6 bases, in that order; junction bases with no gene match: 4. The CDR3: CASSQLSGGNEQFF. The CDR3 bases are TGTGCCAGCAGCCAACTCTCAGGGGGCAATGAGCAGTTCTTC. The entire variable domain, with the rest obtained from reference TRBV14 and TRBJ2-1, is as follows: EAGVTQFPSHSVIEKGQTVTLRCDPISGHDNLYWYRRVMGKEIKFLLHFVKESKQDESGMPNNRFLAERTGGTYSTLKVQPAELEDSGVYFCASSQLSGGNEQFFGPGTRLTVL.

The chain joins TRBV24-1 to TRBJ2-5; D uncertain. Trimming removed 1 base at V and 5 bases at J, with 4 bases between. The CDR3 runs 12 residues. Germline V gene lookup returns CDR1 KGHDR and CDR2 SFDVKD. CDR3 DNA: TGTGCCACCAGTGATTTAGGGGAGACCCAGTACTTC. It yields the protein CATSDLGETQYF.

The chain carries TRBV7-9 and TRBJ1-1; 7 bases line up with TRBD1. The trim removed 5 bases at V and 4 bases at J, leaving 4 bases unmatched. Per germline, CDR1 SEHNR and CDR2 FQNEAQ (reference sequence). The CDR3 is 13 residues long. The CDR3 sequence is CASSPKGATEAFF. The CDR3 nucleotides are TGTGCCAGCAGCCCTAAGGGGGCCACTGAAGCTTTCTTT. Combining the CDR3 with reference TRBV7-9 and TRBJ1-1 gives the whole variable domain DTGVSQNPRHKITKRGQNVTFRCDPISEHNRLYWYRQTLGQGPEFLTYFQNEAQLEKSRLLSDRFSAERPKGSFSTLEIQRTEQGDSAMYLCASSPKGATEAFFGQGTRLTVV.

This clonotype was observed a handful of times. This chain links TRBV29-1 with TRBJ2-7; no clear D gene. The CDR3 length is 14 residues. CDR1 SQVTM and CDR2 ANQGSEA come from the germline V gene. The germline V and J ends were trimmed by 6 bases and 6 bases, with 21 bases remaining between them. For the CDR3, the DNA is TGCAGCGTGGTGGTAGGGTTTGCGGTCCGCGAGCAGTACTTC. The encoded protein is CSVVVGFAVREQYF.

V gene TRBV7-4 combines with J gene TRBJ1-5; no reliable D call. Trimming removed 4 bases from V and 5 bases from J, with 21 bases in between. Germline V gene lookup returns CDR1 SGHVT and CDR2 SQSDAQ. CDR3 size: 17 residues. CDR3 in amino acids: CASSSRGGAHSDQPQHF. The DNA for the CDR3 is TGTGCCAGCAGCTCTAGAGGAGGAGCCCATTCCGATCAGCCCCAGCATTTT. Supplemented by reference TRBV7-4 and TRBJ1-5, the full variable domain reads GAGVSQSPRYKVAKRGRDVALRCDSISGHVTLYWYRQTLGQGSEVLTYSQSDAQRDKSGRPSGRFSAERPERSVSTLKIQRTEQGDSAVYLCASSSRGGAHSDQPQHFGDGTRLSIL.

V and J are TRBV3-1 and TRBJ1-4; 10 bases fit TRBD1. V gave up 5 bases and J gave up 5 bases; unmatched junction bases: 2. This CDR3 is built from 14 residues. Germline V CDR1 and CDR2: LGHDT, YNNKEL (reference sequence). Here the CDR3 reads CASSGTGVNEKLFF. CDR3 coding DNA: TGTGCCAGCAGCGGGACAGGGGTCAATGAAAAACTGTTTTTT. The full variable domain, its missing parts supplied by reference TRBV3-1 and TRBJ1-4, is DTAVSQTPKYLVTQMGNDKSIKCEQNLGHDTMYWYKQDSKKFLKIMFSYNNKELIINETVPNRFSPKSPDKAHLNLHINSLELGDSAVYFCASSGTGVNEKLFFGSGTQLSVL.